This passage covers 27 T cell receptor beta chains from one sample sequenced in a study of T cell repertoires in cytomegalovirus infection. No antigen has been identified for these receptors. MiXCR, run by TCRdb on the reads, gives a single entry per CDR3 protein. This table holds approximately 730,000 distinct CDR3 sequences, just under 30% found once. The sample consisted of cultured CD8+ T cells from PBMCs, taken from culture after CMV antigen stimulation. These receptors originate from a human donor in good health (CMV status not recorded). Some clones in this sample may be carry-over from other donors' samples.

The CDR3 region is CASSEWMGYGYTF. The DNA of the CDR3 is TGTGCCAGCAGTGAATGGATGGGGTATGGCTACACCTTC. The chain employs TRBV25-1 and TRBJ1-2; D ambiguous. CDR3 size: 13 residues. Trimming took 1 base from V and 5 from J, leaving 8 bases between them. CDR1 is MGHDK and CDR2 is SYGVNS in the germline V gene.

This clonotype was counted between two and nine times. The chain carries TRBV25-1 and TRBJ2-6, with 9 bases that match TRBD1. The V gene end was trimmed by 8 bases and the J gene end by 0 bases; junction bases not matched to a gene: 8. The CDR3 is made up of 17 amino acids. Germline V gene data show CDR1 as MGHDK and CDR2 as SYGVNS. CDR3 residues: CASLTGTGNSGANVLTF. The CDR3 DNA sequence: TGTGCCAGCCTTACCGGGACAGGGAACTCTGGGGCCAACGTCCTGACTTTC. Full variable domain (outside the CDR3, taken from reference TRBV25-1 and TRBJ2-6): EADIYQTPRYLVIGTGKKITLECSQTMGHDKMYWYQQDPGMELHLIHYSYGVNSTEKGDLSSESTVSRIRTEHFPLTLESARPSHTSQYLCASLTGTGNSGANVLTFGAGSRLTVL.

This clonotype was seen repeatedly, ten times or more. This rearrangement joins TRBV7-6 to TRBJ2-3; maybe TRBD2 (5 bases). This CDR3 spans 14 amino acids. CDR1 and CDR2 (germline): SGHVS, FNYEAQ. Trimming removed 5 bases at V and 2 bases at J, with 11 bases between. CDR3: CASSQDFTTDTQYF. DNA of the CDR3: TGTGCCAGCAGCCAGGACTTCACCACAGATACGCAGTATTTT.

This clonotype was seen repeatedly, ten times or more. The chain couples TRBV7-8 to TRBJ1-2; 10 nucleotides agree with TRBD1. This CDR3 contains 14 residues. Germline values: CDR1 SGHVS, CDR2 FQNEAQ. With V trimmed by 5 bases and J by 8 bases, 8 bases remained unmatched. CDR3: CASSEGTGVAGYTF. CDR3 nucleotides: TGTGCCAGCAGCGAAGGGACAGGGGTCGCGGGCTACACCTTC.

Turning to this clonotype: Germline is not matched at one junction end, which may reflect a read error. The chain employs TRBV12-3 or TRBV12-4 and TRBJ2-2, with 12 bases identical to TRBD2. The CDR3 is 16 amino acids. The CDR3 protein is CASSYGLAGNAGELFF. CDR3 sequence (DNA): TGTGCCAGCAGTTATGGACTAGCGGGGAACGCCGGGGAGCTGTTTTTT.

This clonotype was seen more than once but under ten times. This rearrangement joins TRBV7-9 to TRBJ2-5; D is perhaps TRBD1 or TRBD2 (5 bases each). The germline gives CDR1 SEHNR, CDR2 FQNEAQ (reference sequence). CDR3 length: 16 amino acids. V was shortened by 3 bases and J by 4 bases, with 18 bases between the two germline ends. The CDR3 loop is CASSFLARDPRETQYF. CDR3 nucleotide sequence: TGTGCCAGCAGCTTCTTGGCCCGGGACCCCCGAGAGACCCAGTACTTC.

CDR3 in DNA: TGTGCCACCAGTGATCAGGGGTTCCGGAACACCGGGGAGCTGTTTTTT. This translates into CATSDQGFRNTGELFF. The rearrangement joins TRBV24-1 to TRBJ2-2; tentative D call: TRBD1 (6 bases). From germline, CDR1 is KGHDR and CDR2 SFDVKD. Trimming took off 3 bases at V and 1 base at J, with 11 bases between the two ends. The length of the CDR3 is 16 residues.

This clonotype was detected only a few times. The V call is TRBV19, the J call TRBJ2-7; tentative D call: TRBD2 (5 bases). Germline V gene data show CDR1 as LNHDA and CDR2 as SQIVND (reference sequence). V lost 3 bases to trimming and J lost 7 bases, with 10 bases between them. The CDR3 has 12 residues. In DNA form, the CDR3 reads TGTGCCAGTAGTATGTTCGGCGGGGAGCAGTACGTC. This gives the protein CASSMFGGEQYV.

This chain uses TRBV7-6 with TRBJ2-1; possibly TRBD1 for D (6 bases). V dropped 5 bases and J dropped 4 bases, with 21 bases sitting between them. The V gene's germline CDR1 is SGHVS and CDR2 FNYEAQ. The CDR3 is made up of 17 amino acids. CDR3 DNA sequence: TGTGCCAGCAGCGCCCGAGTTCTGGGGGCGGAGTACAATGAGCAGTTCTTC. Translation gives CASSARVLGAEYNEQFF. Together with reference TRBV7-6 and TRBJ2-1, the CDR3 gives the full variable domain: GAGVSQSPRYKVTKRGQDVALRCDPISGHVSLYWYRQALGQGPEFLTYFNYEAQQDKSGLPNDRFSAERPEGSISTLTIQRTEQRDSAMYRCASSARVLGAEYNEQFFGPGTRLTVL.

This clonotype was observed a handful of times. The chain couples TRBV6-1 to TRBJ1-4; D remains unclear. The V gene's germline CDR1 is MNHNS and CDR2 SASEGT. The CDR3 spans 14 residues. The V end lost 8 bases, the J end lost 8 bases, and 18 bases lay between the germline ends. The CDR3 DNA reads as TGTGCCAGCTTCCGGACTGGGGTTGACGAAAAACTGTTTTTT. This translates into CASFRTGVDEKLFF.

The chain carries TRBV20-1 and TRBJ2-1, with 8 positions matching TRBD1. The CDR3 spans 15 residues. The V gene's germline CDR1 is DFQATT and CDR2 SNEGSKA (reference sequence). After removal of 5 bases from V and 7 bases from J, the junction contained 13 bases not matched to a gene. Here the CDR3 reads CSAPFEAGGTNEQFF. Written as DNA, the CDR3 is TGCAGTGCTCCCTTCGAGGCAGGGGGCACAAATGAGCAGTTCTTC.

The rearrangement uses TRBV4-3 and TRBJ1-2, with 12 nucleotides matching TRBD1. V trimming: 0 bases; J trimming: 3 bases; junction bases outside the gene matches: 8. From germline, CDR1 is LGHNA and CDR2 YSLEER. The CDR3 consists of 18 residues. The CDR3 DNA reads TGCGCCAGCAGCCAAGATTATCCGGGACAGGGGGCGGACTATGGCTACACCTTC. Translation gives CASSQDYPGQGADYGYTF.

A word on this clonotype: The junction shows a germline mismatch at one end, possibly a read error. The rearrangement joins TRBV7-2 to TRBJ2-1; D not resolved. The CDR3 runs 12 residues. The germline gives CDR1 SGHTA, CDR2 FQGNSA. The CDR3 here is CANSLGLNQQFF. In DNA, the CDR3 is TGTGCCAACAGCTTAGGCCTGAATCAGCAGTTCTTC. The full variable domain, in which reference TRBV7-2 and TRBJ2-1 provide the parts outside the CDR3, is GAGVSQSPSNKVTEKGKDVELRCDPISGHTALYWYRQSLGQGLEFLIYFQGNSAPDKSGLPSDRFSAERTGGSVSTLTIQRTQQEDSAVYLCANSLGLNQQFFGPGTRLTVL.

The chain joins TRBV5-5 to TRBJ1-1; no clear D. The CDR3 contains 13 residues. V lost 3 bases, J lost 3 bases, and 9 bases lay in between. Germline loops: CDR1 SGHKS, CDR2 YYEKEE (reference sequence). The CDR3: CASSWRSYTEAFF. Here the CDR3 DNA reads TGTGCCAGCAGCTGGCGCAGTTACACTGAAGCTTTCTTT.

This CDR3 reads CASSFSKGYGYTF. In DNA, the CDR3 is TGTGCCAGCAGTTTTTCAAAGGGCTATGGCTACACCTTC. The J gene is TRBJ1-2, the V gene TRBV27; the D is unclear. CDR1 MNHEY and CDR2 SMNVEV come from the germline V gene (reference sequence). The V gene lost 3 bases and the J gene lost 4 bases, with 9 bases spanning the gap. This CDR3 has 13 amino acids.

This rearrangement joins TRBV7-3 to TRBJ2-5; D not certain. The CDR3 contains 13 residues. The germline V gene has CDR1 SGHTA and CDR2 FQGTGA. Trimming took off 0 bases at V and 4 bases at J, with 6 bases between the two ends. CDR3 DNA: TGTGCCAGCAGCTTAACCATTGGAGAGACCCAGTACTTC. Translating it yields CASSLTIGETQYF.

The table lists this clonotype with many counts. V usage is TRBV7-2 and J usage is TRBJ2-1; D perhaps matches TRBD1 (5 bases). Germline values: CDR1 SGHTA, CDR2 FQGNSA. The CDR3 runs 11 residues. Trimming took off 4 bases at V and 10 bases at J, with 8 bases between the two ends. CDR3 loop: CASSWGSEQFF. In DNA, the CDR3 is TGTGCCAGCAGCTGGGGCTCAGAGCAGTTCTTC.

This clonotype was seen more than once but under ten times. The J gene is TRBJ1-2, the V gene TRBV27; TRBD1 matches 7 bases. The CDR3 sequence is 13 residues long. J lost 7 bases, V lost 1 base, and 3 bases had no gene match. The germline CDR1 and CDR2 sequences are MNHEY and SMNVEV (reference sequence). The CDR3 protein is CASSLFDRVGYTF. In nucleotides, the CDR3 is TGTGCCAGCAGTTTATTCGACAGGGTTGGCTACACCTTC.

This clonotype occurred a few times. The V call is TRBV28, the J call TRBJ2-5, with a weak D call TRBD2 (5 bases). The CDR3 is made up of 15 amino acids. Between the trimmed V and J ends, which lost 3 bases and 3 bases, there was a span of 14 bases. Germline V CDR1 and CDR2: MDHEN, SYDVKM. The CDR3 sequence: CASSFEVLEEETQYF. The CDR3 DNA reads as TGTGCCAGCAGTTTCGAAGTCCTGGAGGAAGAGACCCAGTACTTC.

The CDR3 reads CASSVYQNYGYTF. CDR3 coding DNA: TGTGCCAGCAGCGTATACCAGAACTATGGCTACACCTTC. The genes are TRBV9 and TRBJ1-2; no firm D call. There are 13 residues in the CDR3. Germline CDR1 and CDR2: SGDLS and YYNGEE. Trimming took 1 base from V and 2 from J, leaving 6 bases between them.

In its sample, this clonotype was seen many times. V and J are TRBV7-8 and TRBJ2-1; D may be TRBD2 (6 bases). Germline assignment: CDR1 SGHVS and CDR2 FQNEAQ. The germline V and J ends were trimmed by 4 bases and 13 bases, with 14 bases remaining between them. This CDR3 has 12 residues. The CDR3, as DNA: TGTGCCAGCAGCTCCCGGTTAGCGGAACAGTTCTTC. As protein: CASSSRLAEQFF.

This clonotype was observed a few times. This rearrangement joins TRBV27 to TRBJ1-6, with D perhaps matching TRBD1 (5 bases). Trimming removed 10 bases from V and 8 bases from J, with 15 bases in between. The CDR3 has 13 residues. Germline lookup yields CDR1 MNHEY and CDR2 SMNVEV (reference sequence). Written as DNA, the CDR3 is TGTGCCACACGGGGCGTTGTCCATTCACCCCTCCACTTT. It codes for CATRGVVHSPLHF.

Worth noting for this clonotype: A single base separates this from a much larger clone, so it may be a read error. CDR3 loop: CASSRDNSYNEQFF. CDR3 DNA: TGTGCCAGCAGCCGGGACAACTCCTACAATGAGCAGTTCTTC. The chain is built from TRBV27 and TRBJ2-1; D is perhaps TRBD1 (6 bases). The CDR3 runs 14 residues. The V gene lost 6 bases and the J gene lost 0 bases, with 9 bases spanning the gap. The germline gives CDR1 MNHEY, CDR2 SMNVEV (reference sequence).

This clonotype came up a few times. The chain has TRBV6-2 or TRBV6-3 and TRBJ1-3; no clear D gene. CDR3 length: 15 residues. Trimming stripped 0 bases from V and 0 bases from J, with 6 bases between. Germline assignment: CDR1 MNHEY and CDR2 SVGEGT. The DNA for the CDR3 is TGTGCCAGCAGTTACTCCGAAAGCTCTGGAAACACCATATATTTT. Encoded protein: CASSYSESSGNTIYF.

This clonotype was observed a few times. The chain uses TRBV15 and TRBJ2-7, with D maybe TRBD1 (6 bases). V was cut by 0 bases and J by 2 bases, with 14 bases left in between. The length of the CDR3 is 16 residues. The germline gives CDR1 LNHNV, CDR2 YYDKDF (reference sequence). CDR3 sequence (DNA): TGTGCCACCAGCAGAGATGTCTGGGACACCACCTACGAGCAGTACGTC. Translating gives CATSRDVWDTTYEQYV.

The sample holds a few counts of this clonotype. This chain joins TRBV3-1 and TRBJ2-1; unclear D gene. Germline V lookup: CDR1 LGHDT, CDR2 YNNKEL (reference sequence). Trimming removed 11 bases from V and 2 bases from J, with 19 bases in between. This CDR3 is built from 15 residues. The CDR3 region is CAEPFKTPTYNEQFF. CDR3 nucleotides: TGTGCCGAACCCTTTAAGACACCGACCTACAATGAGCAGTTCTTC.

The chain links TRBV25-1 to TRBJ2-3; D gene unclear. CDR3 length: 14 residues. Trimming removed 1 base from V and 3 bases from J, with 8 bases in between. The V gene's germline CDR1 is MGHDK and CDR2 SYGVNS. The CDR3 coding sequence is TGTGCCAGCAGTGAATTCCGGGTTACAGATACGCAGTATTTT. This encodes CASSEFRVTDTQYF.